Each of the 21 T cell receptor beta chains below was sequenced from the same sample in a study of CD8 T cells in ankylosing spondylitis. Study findings and constraints: The study identified a TCR beta motif of several highly homologous variants that appeared characteristic of ankylosing spondylitis blood.

Their antigen targets remain unknown. One entry per CDR3 protein, called by TCRdb with MiXCR from the 5' RACE reads. The sample includes some 220,000 distinct CDR3 sequences, about 7% seen only once; the top ten take more than 13%. Sequenced: blood, either unsorted or a sorted T cell fraction (not recorded which). The receptor set was obtained from a male donor with ankylosing spondylitis.

This clonotype was recorded at least ten times. The V and J genes are TRBV27 and TRBJ2-6, with D possibly being TRBD1 (6 bases). V shed 5 bases and J shed 1 base, with 9 bases lying between them. Germline lookup yields CDR1 MNHEY and CDR2 SMNVEV (reference sequence). This CDR3 comprises 15 residues. The CDR3 protein is CASSHDRSGANVLTF. The CDR3 DNA reads as TGTGCCAGCAGTCACGACAGGTCTGGGGCCAACGTCCTGACTTTC.

This clonotype showed up just a few times. The V and J genes are TRBV6-2 or TRBV6-3 and TRBJ2-1; D uncertain. The CDR3 length is 13 residues. V shed 2 bases and J shed 9 bases, with 11 bases lying between them. Germline loops: CDR1 MNHEY, CDR2 SVGEGT. The CDR3: CASSYEGYGEQFF. The CDR3 DNA reads as TGTGCCAGCAGTTACGAAGGGTACGGTGAGCAGTTCTTC.

This clonotype was observed many times. V is TRBV7-9 and J is TRBJ2-3; unclear D gene. Germline V gene data show CDR1 as SEHNR and CDR2 as FQNEAQ (reference sequence). The CDR3 is made up of 14 amino acids. V shed 4 bases and J shed 5 bases, with 13 bases lying between them. CDR3 in amino acids: CASSYPSPRDTQYF. Written as DNA, the CDR3 is TGTGCCAGCAGCTACCCATCCCCCCGAGATACGCAGTATTTT.

The sample holds many counts of this clonotype. The genes are TRBV14 and TRBJ2-1, with 8 bases fitting TRBD2. In germline, CDR1 is SGHDN, CDR2 FVKESK. CDR3 length equals 16 residues. The V gene end was trimmed by 4 bases and the J gene end by 2 bases; junction bases not matched to a gene: 7. DNA for the CDR3: TGTGCCAGCAGCCTACTCGGGAGGGCCCCCTACAATGAGCAGTTCTTC. Its translation: CASSLLGRAPYNEQFF. Based on the CDR3 plus reference TRBV14 and TRBJ2-1, the full variable domain is EAGVTQFPSHSVIEKGQTVTLRCDPISGHDNLYWYRRVMGKEIKFLLHFVKESKQDESGMPNNRFLAERTGGTYSTLKVQPAELEDSGVYFCASSLLGRAPYNEQFFGPGTRLTVL.

This clonotype appeared many times. The V gene is TRBV5-1, the J gene TRBJ2-7; D may be TRBD2 (6 bases). The ends were cut back, 4 bases at V and 4 bases at J, with 12 bases in the middle. CDR1 SGHRS and CDR2 YFSETQ come from the germline V gene. The CDR3 is 13 amino acids. The CDR3 nucleotides are TGCGCCAGCAGCCCAGGGAGCGGGTACGAGCAGTACTTC. It is translated as CASSPGSGYEQYF.

This clonotype was observed many times. This chain connects TRBV5-1 to TRBJ2-3; D gene ambiguous. There are 15 residues in the CDR3. From germline, CDR1 is SGHRS and CDR2 YFSETQ. Trimming took 0 bases from V and 0 from J, leaving 8 bases between them. The chain's CDR3 is CASSLGAGSTDTQYF. As DNA, the CDR3 is TGCGCCAGCAGCTTGGGGGCTGGGAGCACAGATACGCAGTATTTT. Drawing the rest from reference TRBV5-1 and TRBJ2-3, the complete variable domain is KAGVTQTPRYLIKTRGQQVTLSCSPISGHRSVSWYQQTPGQGLQFLFEYFSETQRNKGNFPGRFSGRQFSNSRSEMNVSTLELGDSALYLCASSLGAGSTDTQYFGPGTRLTVL.

There are a few counts of this clonotype. The chain combines TRBV20-1 with TRBJ2-2, with D uncertain. Germline lookup yields CDR1 DFQATT and CDR2 SNEGSKA (reference sequence). The CDR3 runs 16 residues. Between the trimmed V and J ends, which lost 2 bases and 2 bases, there was a span of 15 bases. The CDR3 DNA follows: TGCAGTGCTAGACCCATCATGGCGGTTAACACCGGGGAGCTGTTTTTT. It yields the protein CSARPIMAVNTGELFF.

This clonotype came up a few times. V and J are TRBV7-9 and TRBJ1-1, with D unresolved. The germline V gene has CDR1 SEHNR and CDR2 FQNEAQ (reference sequence). CDR3 length: 15 amino acids. The V and J ends lost 1 base and 0 bases respectively, with 9 bases between them. DNA for the CDR3: TGTGCCAGCAGCTTAGGCTTTGGGGTGAACACTGAAGCTTTCTTT. This translates into CASSLGFGVNTEAFF.

This clonotype has ten or more counts. The CDR3 is CAISELPLAAGELFF. DNA of the CDR3: TGTGCCATCAGTGAACTTCCACTAGCGGCCGGGGAGCTGTTTTTT. The chain recombines TRBV10-3 with TRBJ2-2, with TRBD2 identical over 8 bases. This CDR3 contains 15 residues. V dropped 3 bases and J dropped 6; count of bases not matched to a gene: 6. CDR1 is ENHRY and CDR2 is SYGVKD in the germline V gene.

This clonotype showed up many times. The chain employs TRBV4-3 and TRBJ2-2; TRBD2 matches at 14 bases. Germline-derived CDR1 and CDR2 are LGHNA and YSLEER. The length of the CDR3 is 17 residues. Trimming cost V 4 bases and J 1 base; bases outside gene matches: 2. This CDR3 reads CASSPGTSGRNTGELFF. The CDR3 DNA follows: TGCGCCAGCAGCCCCGGGACTAGCGGGAGGAACACCGGGGAGCTGTTTTTT.

The CDR3 nucleotides are TGCGCCAGCAGCCAAACGGGGGACACTGAAGCTTTCTTT. This gives the protein CASSQTGDTEAFF. This chain links TRBV4-1 with TRBJ1-1, with a tentative D call TRBD1 (5 bases). Trimming removed 2 bases at V and 3 bases at J, with 7 bases between. The CDR3 loop spans 13 amino acids. The germline gives CDR1 MGHRA, CDR2 YSYEKL.

This clonotype was counted ten times or more. The V call is TRBV7-2, the J call TRBJ2-1, with TRBD2 matching 15 bases. Trimming took 1 base from V and 0 from J; bases not matched to a gene: 10. This CDR3 has 21 residues. Looked up from germline, CDR1 is SGHTA and CDR2 is FQGNSA. The CDR3 protein is CASSLGPPGLAGGSSYNEQFF. CDR3 coding DNA: TGTGCCAGCAGCTTAGGGCCGCCGGGACTAGCGGGAGGTTCCTCCTACAATGAGCAGTTCTTC. The variable domain in full, with the rest retrieved from reference TRBV7-2 and TRBJ2-1, is GAGVSQSPSNKVTEKGKDVELRCDPISGHTALYWYRQSLGQGLEFLIYFQGNSAPDKSGLPSDRFSAERTGGSVSTLTIQRTQQEDSAVYLCASSLGPPGLAGGSSYNEQFFGPGTRLTVL.

In this sample, this clonotype turned up many times. V and J are TRBV10-3 and TRBJ2-7; D possibly corresponds to TRBD1 (5 bases). V lost 0 bases to trimming and J lost 3 bases, with 9 bases between them. This CDR3 is built from 14 residues. Germline CDR1 ENHRY, CDR2 SYGVKD. CDR3 DNA sequence: TGTGCCATCAGTGAGTCCTCAGGGCACTACGAGCAGTACTTC. Protein sequence: CAISESSGHYEQYF.

This clonotype has at least ten counts. The chain joins TRBV4-2 to TRBJ2-7; D might be TRBD1 (5 bases). In germline, CDR1 is LGHNA, CDR2 YNFKEQ. Trimming took off 5 bases at V and 5 bases at J, with 13 bases between the two ends. The CDR3 has 13 residues. CDR3 residues: CASSYPGAHEQYF. CDR3 sequence (DNA): TGTGCCAGCAGCTACCCTGGGGCCCACGAGCAGTACTTC.

Ten or more counts support this clonotype. V gene TRBV13 combines with J gene TRBJ2-5; TRBD1 aligns across 7 bases. From germline, CDR1 is PRHDT and CDR2 FYEKMQ (reference sequence). Trimming removed 6 bases from V and 2 bases from J; junction bases left unmatched: 3. The CDR3 is made up of 13 amino acids. CDR3 in amino acids: CASSGQAQETQYF. For the CDR3, the DNA is TGTGCCAGCAGTGGACAGGCACAAGAGACCCAGTACTTC.

This clonotype has more than one count but fewer than ten. The chain joins TRBV7-9 to TRBJ1-1; D uncertain. The CDR3 has 15 residues. V lost 0 bases and J 1 base, leaving 9 bases between the germline ends. Germline-derived CDR1 and CDR2 are SEHNR and FQNEAQ (reference sequence). CDR3 nucleotide sequence: TGTGCCAGCAGCTTAGCGCGGCAGGCGAACACTGAAGCTTTCTTT. Amino acids: CASSLARQANTEAFF.

This clonotype was observed at least ten times. This rearrangement joins TRBV27 to TRBJ1-2; D is unclear. The germline CDR1 and CDR2 sequences are MNHEY and SMNVEV (reference sequence). Trimming pared 8 bases from V and 7 bases from J, leaving 11 bases between. The CDR3 is 11 residues long. CDR3: CASGDLSGYTF. The CDR3 DNA reads as TGTGCCAGCGGGGATCTCAGTGGCTACACCTTC.

There are many counts of this clonotype. The rearrangement uses TRBV4-3 and TRBJ2-7, with TRBD1 matching over 8 bases. Germline-derived CDR1 and CDR2 are LGHNA and YSLEER. Germline trimming cut 1 base from V and 2 bases from J; bases unmatched to any gene: 7. The CDR3 extends over 16 amino acids. The DNA for the CDR3 is TGCGCCAGCAGCCAAGGGACAGGGTTTGAAACCTACGAGCAGTACTTC. Translation: CASSQGTGFETYEQYF.

The J gene is TRBJ2-2, the V gene TRBV10-3, with D possibly being TRBD1 (6 bases). Trimming cost V 6 bases and J 3 bases, with 8 bases left between them. Germline CDR1 is ENHRY and CDR2 is SYGVKD. This CDR3 region has 13 residues. This CDR3 reads CAIRGADTGELFF. CDR3 sequence (DNA): TGTGCCATCAGGGGGGCGGACACCGGGGAGCTGTTTTTT.

This clonotype has at least ten counts. In nucleotides, the CDR3 is TGTGCCAGCAGCCGTGGCCGGGCCACCACCGGGGAGCTGTTTTTT. It is translated as CASSRGRATTGELFF. The gene calls are TRBV27 and TRBJ2-2; no reliable D call. The germline V gene has CDR1 MNHEY and CDR2 SMNVEV (reference sequence). CDR3 size: 15 residues. The ends were cut back, 6 bases at V and 4 bases at J, with 15 bases in the middle.

This clonotype appeared many times. This chain links TRBV6-2 or TRBV6-3 with TRBJ2-7, with 11 bases that match TRBD2. Unmatched junction bases numbered 8, after V lost 7 bases and J lost 3 bases. The CDR3 covers 15 residues. The germline V gene encodes CDR1 MNHEY and CDR2 SVGEGT. CDR3 protein: CASTYGTSGYYEQYF. The CDR3 DNA reads as TGTGCCAGCACCTACGGGACTAGCGGTTACTACGAGCAGTACTTC.